The 13 T cell receptor beta chains reported below all come from one sample, sequenced in a study of radiotherapy plus CTLA-4 blockade in lung cancer (dated by TCRdb to 2016 to 2019). The method behind the library was the immunoSEQ multiplex PCR assay. In its TCRdb copy, this immuneACCESS table keeps in-frame sequences only and misses some clones. Where compared with another copy, unresolved V genes explain less than half of these, and the others have no known cause. The sample table records over 100,000 clones; 81% of these occur just once. The ten most abundant clones make up around 3.3% of the sample. The sample consisted of peripheral blood, taken from a patient treated with radiotherapy plus ipilimumab. Every receptor here comes from a human donor with non-small cell lung cancer that progressed on radiotherapy plus ipilimumab. Some clones in this sample may be carry-over from other donors' samples.

The V gene is TRBV14, the J gene TRBJ2-5, with a possible D match to TRBD1 (6 bases). The CDR3 totals 14 residues. Germline values: CDR1 SGHDN, CDR2 FVKESK. Deletions cut 4 bases from V and 5 bases from J, with 14 bases between. CDR3 in DNA: TGTGCCAGCAGCCGGGACAAGCTGTGGGAGACCCAGTACTTC. It yields the protein CASSRDKLWETQYF.

Details on this clone: At one end the junction does not follow the germline gene, possibly because of a read error. Other DNA sequences within the sample encode an identical CDR3. This chain links TRBV7-2 with TRBJ2-2, with a weak D call TRBD2 (5 bases). The germline V gene has CDR1 SGHTA and CDR2 FQGNSA. The CDR3 is 14 amino acids. The CDR3 DNA sequence: TGTGCCAGCAGCACCCAGTCTGCTTCCGGGGAGTTGTTTTTT. Protein: CASSTQSASGELFF.

This sequence joins TRBV2 and TRBJ1-2, with unresolved D. This CDR3 comprises 14 residues. CDR1 and CDR2 (germline): SNHLY, FYNNEI. V lost 4 bases, J lost 6 bases, and 15 bases lay in between. For the CDR3, the DNA is TGTGCCAGCAGTGTCACCAGGCTAAACGATGGCTACACCTTC. Amino acids: CASSVTRLNDGYTF. Full variable domain (rest looked up from reference TRBV2 and TRBJ1-2): EPEVTQTPSHQVTQMGQEVILRCVPISNHLYFYWYRQILGQKVEFLVSFYNNEISEKSEIFDDQFSVERPDGSNFTLKIRSTKLEDSAMYFCASSVTRLNDGYTFGSGTRLTVV.

The chain uses TRBV29-1 and TRBJ2-5; 7 bases match TRBD1. The CDR3 has 11 residues. Germline CDR1 and CDR2: SQVTM and ANQGSEA. V trimming: 7 bases; J trimming: 3 bases; junction bases outside the gene matches: 2. The CDR3 nucleotides are TGCAGCGGCGACAGGGAAGAGACCCAGTACTTC. Encoded protein: CSGDREETQYF.

The chain has TRBV15 and TRBJ2-2, with D unclear. From germline, CDR1 is LNHNV and CDR2 YYDKDF (reference sequence). V lost 0 bases, J lost 6 bases, and 5 bases lay in between. The CDR3 has 13 residues. In DNA, the CDR3 is TGTGCCACCAGCAGAGACCCCGCCGGGGAGCTGTTTTTT. Encoded protein: CATSRDPAGELFF.

The chain joins TRBV25-1 to TRBJ1-4; 10 bases agree with TRBD1. Per the germline V gene, CDR1 is MGHDK and CDR2 is SYGVNS. The CDR3 is made up of 16 amino acids. Trimming took 4 bases from V and 6 from J; bases not matched to a gene: 8. The CDR3 nucleotides read TGTGCCAGCAGTGGGGGCAAGACAGGGGGCTATGAAAAACTGTTTTTT. Translation: CASSGGKTGGYEKLFF.

The rearrangement links TRBV5-1 to TRBJ1-5; D possibly corresponds to TRBD1 (5 bases). This CDR3 has 14 residues. V was trimmed by 0 bases and J by 6 bases, leaving 10 bases between them. Germline CDR1 SGHRS, CDR2 YFSETQ. CDR3 nucleotides: TGCGCCAGCAGCTTGGCAGGGTTTGGTCAGCCCCAGCATTTT. Translating gives CASSLAGFGQPQHF.

About this clone itself: Other DNA sequences in this specimen translate into the identical CDR3. This chain uses TRBV7-6 with TRBJ1-2; 9 nucleotides match TRBD1. Germline trimming cut 3 bases from V and 8 bases from J; bases unmatched to any gene: 10. The CDR3 has 15 amino acids. Per the germline V gene, CDR1 is SGHVS and CDR2 is FNYEAQ. CDR3 sequence reads: CASSLRPDRGRGYTF. The CDR3 DNA follows: TGTGCCAGCAGCTTGCGTCCGGACAGGGGTAGGGGCTACACCTTC.

This sequence joins TRBV28 and TRBJ1-5; tentatively, D is TRBD1 (5 bases). Trimming removed 1 base at V and 3 bases at J, with 10 bases between. Looked up from germline, CDR1 is MDHEN and CDR2 is SYDVKM. This CDR3 is built from 15 residues. The CDR3 DNA reads TGTGCCAGCAGTTTATCACTGACAGACAATCAGCCCCAGCATTTT. It yields the protein CASSLSLTDNQPQHF. The full variable domain, in which reference TRBV28 and TRBJ1-5 provide the parts outside the CDR3, is DVKVTQSSRYLVKRTGEKVFLECVQDMDHENMFWYRQDPGLGLRLIYFSYDVKMKEKGDIPEGYSVSREKKERFSLILESASTNQTSMYLCASSLSLTDNQPQHFGDGTRLSIL.

There are a few counts of this clone. This rearrangement joins TRBV7-2 to TRBJ1-2; D is perhaps TRBD1 (6 bases). The CDR3 is 15 amino acids. V was pared by 2 bases and J by 3 bases, with 13 bases between. CDR1 is SGHTA, CDR2 FQGNSA, per germline. This CDR3 is CASSLLAPGDYGYTF. The CDR3 region has the DNA TGTGCCAGCAGCTTATTAGCCCCAGGGGACTATGGCTACACCTTC.

V gene TRBV7-2 combines with J gene TRBJ2-1, with D unresolved. The V gene lost 1 base and the J gene lost 9 bases, with 7 bases spanning the gap. Looked up from germline, CDR1 is SGHTA and CDR2 is FQGNSA. CDR3 length: 12 residues. For the CDR3, the DNA is TGTGCCAGCAGCTTAGACAGTCCTGAGCAGTTCTTC. It yields the protein CASSLDSPEQFF. The variable domain in full, with the rest retrieved from reference TRBV7-2 and TRBJ2-1, is GAGVSQSPSNKVTEKGKDVELRCDPISGHTALYWYRQSLGQGLEFLIYFQGNSAPDKSGLPSDRFSAERTGGSVSTLTIQRTQQEDSAVYLCASSLDSPEQFFGPGTRLTVL.

This clone was found once. This chain links TRBV7-2 with TRBJ1-1, with D uncertain. From germline, CDR1 is SGHTA and CDR2 FQGNSA. There are 11 residues in the CDR3. Trimming took off 6 bases at V and 7 bases at J, with 9 bases between the two ends. The chain's CDR3 is CASRLNLEAFF. DNA for the CDR3: TGTGCCAGCAGGCTTAACCTTGAAGCTTTCTTT.

This clone was found once. V is TRBV4-3 and J is TRBJ1-2, with D unclear. The CDR3 spans 14 residues. CDR1 LGHNA and CDR2 YSLEER come from the germline V gene. The V end was cut by 3 bases, the J end by 8 bases, with 16 bases between. CDR3 sequence: CASSHTRRPLGYTF. CDR3 sequence (DNA): TGCGCCAGCAGCCACACACGCAGACCTCTCGGCTACACCTTC.